The clone carrying this T cell receptor beta chain appeared a few times. Antigen: not known. Other DNA sequences in the same sample also yield this CDR3. The authors reverse transcribed all of the isolated RNA, so sequencing captured expressed TCRB transcripts. TCRdb's table, derived via immunoSEQ multiplex PCR, lists solely in-frame clones and lacks some. This repertoire shows under 850,000 clones, around an eighth found once; its top ten account for approximately 0.022%. This CDR3 has 16 amino acids. Per germline, CDR1 SGHRS and CDR2 YFSETQ. Between the trimmed V and J ends, which lost 0 bases and 0 bases, there was a span of 7 bases. This entry is derived from a study of beta chain features in type 1 diabetes. The study, taken as a whole, reports: Significant though moderate, a shortening of TCRB CDR3s appeared in all four CD4+ subsets of Type 1 diabetes patients. The question left open here concerned HLA type influencing TCRB rearrangement.

The TCR sequence derives from a man younger than 35 with type 1 diabetes. The sample taken for sequencing was naive CD4+ T cells from blood. The J gene is TRBJ2-6, the V gene TRBV5-1; D remains ambiguous. The CDR3 bases are TGCGCCAGCAGCTTGGCCGGTAGCTCTGGGGCCAACGTCCTGACTTTC. Translated: CASSLAGSSGANVLTF.